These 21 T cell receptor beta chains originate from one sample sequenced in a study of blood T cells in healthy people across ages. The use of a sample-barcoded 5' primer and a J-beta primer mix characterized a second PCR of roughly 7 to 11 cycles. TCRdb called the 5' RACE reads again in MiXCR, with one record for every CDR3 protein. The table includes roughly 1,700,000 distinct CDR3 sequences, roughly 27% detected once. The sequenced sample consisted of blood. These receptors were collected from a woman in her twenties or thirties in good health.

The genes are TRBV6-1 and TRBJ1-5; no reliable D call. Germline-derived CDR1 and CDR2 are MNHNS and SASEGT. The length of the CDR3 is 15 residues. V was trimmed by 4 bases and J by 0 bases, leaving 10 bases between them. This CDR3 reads CASSGAFYSNQPQHF. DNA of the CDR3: TGTGCCAGCAGTGGTGCCTTCTATAGCAATCAGCCCCAGCATTTT.

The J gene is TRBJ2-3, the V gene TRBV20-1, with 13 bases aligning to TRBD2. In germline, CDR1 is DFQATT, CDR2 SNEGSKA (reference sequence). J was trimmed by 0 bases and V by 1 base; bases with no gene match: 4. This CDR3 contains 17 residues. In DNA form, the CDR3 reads TGCAGTGCTAGAGCTGGACTAGCGGGAGAGAGCACAGATACGCAGTATTTT. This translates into CSARAGLAGESTDTQYF.

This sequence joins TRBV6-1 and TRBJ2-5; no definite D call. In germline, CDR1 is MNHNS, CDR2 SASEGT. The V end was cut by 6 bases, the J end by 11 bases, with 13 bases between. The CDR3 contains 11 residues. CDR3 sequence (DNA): TGTGCCAGCAGGATAGACAATGAGCAGTACTTC. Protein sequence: CASRIDNEQYF.

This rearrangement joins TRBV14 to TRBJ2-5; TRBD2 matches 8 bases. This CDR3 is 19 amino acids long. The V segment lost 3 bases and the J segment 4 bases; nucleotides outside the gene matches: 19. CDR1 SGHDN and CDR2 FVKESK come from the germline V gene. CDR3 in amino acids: CASSQKPGTSLDPSETQYF. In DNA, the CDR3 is TGTGCCAGCAGCCAGAAACCCGGGACTAGTCTGGATCCCTCAGAGACCCAGTACTTC.

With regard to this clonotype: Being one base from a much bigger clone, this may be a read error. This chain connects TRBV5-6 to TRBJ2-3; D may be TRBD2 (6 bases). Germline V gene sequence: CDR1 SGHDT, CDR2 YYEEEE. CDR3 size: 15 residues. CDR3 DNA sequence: TGTGCCAGCAGCTCGCTGGGACTTACCACATATACGCAGTATTTT. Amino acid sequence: CASSSLGLTTYTQYF.

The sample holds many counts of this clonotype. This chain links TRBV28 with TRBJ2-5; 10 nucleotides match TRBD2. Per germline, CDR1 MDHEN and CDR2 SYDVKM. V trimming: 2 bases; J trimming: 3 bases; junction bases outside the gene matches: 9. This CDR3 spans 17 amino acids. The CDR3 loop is CASSLVSPAGGEETQYF. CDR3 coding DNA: TGTGCCAGCAGTTTAGTATCCCCAGCGGGGGGGGAAGAGACCCAGTACTTC.

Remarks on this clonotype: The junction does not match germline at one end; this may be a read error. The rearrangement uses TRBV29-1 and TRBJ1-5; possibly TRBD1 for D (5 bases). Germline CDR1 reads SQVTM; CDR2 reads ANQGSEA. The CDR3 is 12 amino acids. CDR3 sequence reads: CSARDLNQSQHF. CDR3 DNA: TGCAGCGCCAGGGACCTCAATCAGTCCCAGCATTTT.

CDR3 DNA: TGTGCCAGCAGCTACCCCGGGACGGCGAAACTGTTTTTT. Translated: CASSYPGTAKLFF. The chain joins TRBV28 to TRBJ1-4, with D possibly TRBD1 on 5 matching bases. V was shortened by 6 bases and J by 11 bases, with 16 bases between the two germline ends. CDR3 length: 13 residues. Germline CDR1 reads MDHEN; CDR2 reads SYDVKM.

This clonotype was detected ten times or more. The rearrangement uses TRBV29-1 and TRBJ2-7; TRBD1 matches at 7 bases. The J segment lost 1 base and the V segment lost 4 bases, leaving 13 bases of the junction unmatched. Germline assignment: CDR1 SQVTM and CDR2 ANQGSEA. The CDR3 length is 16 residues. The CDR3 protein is CSVGEGGSEGSYEQYF. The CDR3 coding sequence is TGCAGCGTTGGAGAAGGGGGCTCTGAGGGATCCTACGAGCAGTACTTC.

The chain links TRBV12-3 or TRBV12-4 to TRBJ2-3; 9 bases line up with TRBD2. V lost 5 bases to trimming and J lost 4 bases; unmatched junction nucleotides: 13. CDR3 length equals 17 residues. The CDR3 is CASSQVRGSGSSDTQYF. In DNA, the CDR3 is TGTGCCAGCAGTCAAGTCAGGGGTAGCGGGAGTTCAGATACGCAGTATTTT.

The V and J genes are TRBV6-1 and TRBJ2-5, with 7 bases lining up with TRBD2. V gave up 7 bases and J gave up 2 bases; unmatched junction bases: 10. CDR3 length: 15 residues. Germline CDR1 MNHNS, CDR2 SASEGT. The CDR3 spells CASILNGGVQETQYF. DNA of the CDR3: TGTGCCAGCATCCTTAATGGGGGGGTGCAAGAGACCCAGTACTTC.

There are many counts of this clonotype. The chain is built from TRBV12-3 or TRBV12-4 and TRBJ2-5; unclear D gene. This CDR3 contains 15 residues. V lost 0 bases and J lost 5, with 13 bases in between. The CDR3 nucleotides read TGTGCCAGCAGTTTAGCCTGGAACTCGGAGGAGACCCAGTACTTC. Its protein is CASSLAWNSEETQYF.

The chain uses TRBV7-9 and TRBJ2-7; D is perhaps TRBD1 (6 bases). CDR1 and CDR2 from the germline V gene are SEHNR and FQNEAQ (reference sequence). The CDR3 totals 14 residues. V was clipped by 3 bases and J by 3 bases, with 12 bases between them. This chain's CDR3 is CASSLAGAYYEQYF. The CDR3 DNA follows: TGTGCCAGCAGCTTGGCAGGGGCATACTACGAGCAGTACTTC.

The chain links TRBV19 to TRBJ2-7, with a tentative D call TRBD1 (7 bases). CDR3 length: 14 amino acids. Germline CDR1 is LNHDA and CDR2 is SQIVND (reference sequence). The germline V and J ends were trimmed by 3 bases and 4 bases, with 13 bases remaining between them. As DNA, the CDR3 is TGTGCCAGTAGTATTGGGCGGGGACAGTACGAGCAGTACTTC. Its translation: CASSIGRGQYEQYF.

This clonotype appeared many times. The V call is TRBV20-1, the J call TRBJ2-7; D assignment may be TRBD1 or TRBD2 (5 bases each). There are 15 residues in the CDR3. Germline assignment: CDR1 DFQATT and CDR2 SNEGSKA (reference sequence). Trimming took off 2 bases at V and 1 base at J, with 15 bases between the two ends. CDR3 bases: TGCAGTGCTAGACTGGGACGGTTTGAGTCCTACGAGCAGTACTTC. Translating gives CSARLGRFESYEQYF.

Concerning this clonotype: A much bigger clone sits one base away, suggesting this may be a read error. The DNA for the CDR3 is TGTGCCAGCAGCTTAGATCATACACGGACCTACGAGCATTACTTC. It is translated as CASSLDHTRTYEHYF. The rearrangement links TRBV11-2 to TRBJ2-4; D is unclear. Trimming removed 0 bases from V and 16 bases from J, with 22 bases in between. CDR3 length: 15 residues. CDR1 SGHAT and CDR2 FQNNGV come from the germline V gene.

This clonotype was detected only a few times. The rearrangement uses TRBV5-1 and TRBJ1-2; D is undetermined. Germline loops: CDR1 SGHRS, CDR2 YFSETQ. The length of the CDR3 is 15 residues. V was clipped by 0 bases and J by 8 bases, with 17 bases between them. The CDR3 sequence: CASSLAELPKGGYTF. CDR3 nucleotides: TGCGCCAGCAGCTTGGCCGAGCTCCCCAAGGGCGGCTACACCTTC.

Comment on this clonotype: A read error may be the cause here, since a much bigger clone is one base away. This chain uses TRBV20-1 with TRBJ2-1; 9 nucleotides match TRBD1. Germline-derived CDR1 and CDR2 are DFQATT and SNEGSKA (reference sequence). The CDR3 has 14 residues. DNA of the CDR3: TGCAGTGCCATCGGGACAGGGATTTACAATGAGCTGTTCTTC. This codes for CSAIGTGIYNELFF.

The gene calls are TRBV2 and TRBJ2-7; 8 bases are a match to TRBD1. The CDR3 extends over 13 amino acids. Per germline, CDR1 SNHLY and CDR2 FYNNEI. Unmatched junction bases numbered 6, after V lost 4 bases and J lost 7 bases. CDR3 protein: CASSVDRALEQYF. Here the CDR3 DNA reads TGTGCCAGCAGTGTGGACAGGGCATTGGAGCAGTACTTC. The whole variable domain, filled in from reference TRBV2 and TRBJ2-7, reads EPEVTQTPSHQVTQMGQEVILRCVPISNHLYFYWYRQILGQKVEFLVSFYNNEISEKSEIFDDQFSVERPDGSNFTLKIRSTKLEDSAMYFCASSVDRALEQYFGPGTRLTVT.

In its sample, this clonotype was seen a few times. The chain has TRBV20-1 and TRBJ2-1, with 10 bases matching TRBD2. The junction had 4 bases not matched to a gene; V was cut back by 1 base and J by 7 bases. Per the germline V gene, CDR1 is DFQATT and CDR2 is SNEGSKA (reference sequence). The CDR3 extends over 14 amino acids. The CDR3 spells CSARVSGGANEQFF. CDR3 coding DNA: TGCAGTGCTAGAGTGAGCGGGGGGGCGAATGAGCAGTTCTTC.

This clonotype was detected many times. The CDR3 reads CASSLGGRGGYTF. CDR3 nucleotides: TGTGCCAGCAGCTTGGGGGGGCGCGGTGGCTACACCTTC. This rearrangement joins TRBV5-6 to TRBJ1-2; TRBD1 is a possible D gene (6 bases). Per the germline V gene, CDR1 is SGHDT and CDR2 is YYEEEE. The CDR3 sequence is 13 residues long. V was trimmed by 0 bases and J by 7 bases, leaving 10 bases between them.